This TCR beta chain was obtained from a study of regulatory T cells in long-lasting Graves disease (dated by TCRdb to about 2021). A note on the overall study: Patients with newly diagnosed Graves' disease had been on antithyroid drugs for under 3 months. This study used TCR sequencing and RNA sequencing of peripheral blood to compare persistent Graves' disease patients against newly diagnosed Graves' disease patients. The study was conducted in China and was registered as a clinical trial. TCR sequencing covered some 13 persistent and around 20 newly diagnosed Graves' disease patients, around 35 samples in total. Broader findings and caveats from the paper: More public clonotypes were shared among persistent patients (over 2,500) than among newly diagnosed patients (966). The authors noted that the small sample size was a limitation that may lower accuracy. Preferential use of TRBV28, TRBJ1-2 and TRBJ2-5 was observed in persistent disease, whereas TRBV20-1 and TRBJ2-1 were favored in newly diagnosed disease. The study examined only peripheral blood because the primary lesion, thyroid tissue, could not be accessed. Lower TCR Shannon entropy and fewer highly expanded clones were observed in persistent Graves' disease patients than in newly diagnosed patients, which suggested clonal expansion. Only the TCR beta chain was sequenced and analyzed.

Inclusive of the bounding cysteine and phenylalanine, the CDR3 is 16 residues long. Only CDR3 DNA remains: 48 bases, in frame from the first base. Here V drops 5 bases and J drops 7 bases, and the junction holds 10 bases not matched to any gene. The CDR1 and CDR2 encoded by the germline V gene are SGHTA and FQGNSA. Libraries were built with multiplex PCR. For sequencing, an Illumina HiSeq 4000 was employed. iRepertoire HTBI primers and Arm-PCR amplification of CDR3 regions were used to construct TCR beta libraries. Gel purification was performed on PCR products prior to sequencing. As for the authors' bioinformatics: Gene usage analysis of CDR3 amino acid clonotypes used the approximately 56 TRBV and about 15 TRBJ segments found across samples. Filtered high-quality paired reads were merged into contigs using COPE and FqMerger. Contigs were aligned with BLAST to IMGT TRBV, TRBD and TRBJ reference genes, and CDR3 was defined per IMGT. Highly expanded clones were defined as clonotypes with a frequency above 0.1%. Shannon entropy was used to measure repertoire diversity, and the Gini coefficient was used to measure V-J evenness. Public clonotypes were defined as clonotypes shared by more than one individual. Starting from the raw public reads, TCRdb applied fastp trimming at Q25, assembled clones with MiXCR and retained in-frame beta chains. For every CDR3 protein sequence, its rows merge into one entry that carries the most common genes and DNA. TCRdb's processing, not the study's, gives the V and J calls here. A total of hundreds of thousands of distinct CDR3 sequences appear in this sample, roughly 17% of them only once. 30% of the sample is taken by the ten largest.

Note on this clonotype: This receptor's antigen is unknown. No per-base quality is available; no much larger clone lies one base away.

In light of the paper, this sample's time point label describes: newly diagnosed GD, antithyroid drugs for less than 3 months. For both TCR sequencing and RNA sequencing, RNA was extracted from PBMCs using TRIzol. Graves' disease was diagnosed according to American Thyroid Association guidelines. The patients came from an endocrinology department in Xi'an, China. Each patient gave 7.5 to 10 milliliters of peripheral blood, collected in an EDTA anticoagulant tube. Ficoll Paque Plus density gradient separation was used to isolate PBMCs, and no additional T cell sorting was done. An Agilent 2100 Bioanalyzer and agarose gel were used to assess RNA quality, and a NanoDrop 2000 was used to measure RNA concentration. A further study also used this sample, focusing on T cells in Graves' hyperthyroidism and ophthalmopathy. As described in the second report: A patient counted as having stable Graves' hyperthyroidism if no progression to ophthalmopathy occurred over 18 months of follow-up. Hyperthyroidism patients were newly diagnosed, had a disease duration of under 2 months, and were aged 18 to 65 years. The study excluded patients with uncontrolled infections, other autoimmune diseases, pregnancy or lactation. Diagnoses were established on the basis of clinical symptoms, serum thyroxine and TRAb, thyroid ultrasound, and orbital computed tomography. The first round of RT-PCR for the TCR CDR3 was performed with the HTBI primer set and the Qiagen OneStep RT-PCR kit. Most expanded thyroid clonotypes (frequency above 0.001) were also found in blood, which suggests that blood repertoires may mirror thyroid immune responses. A 13 V-J signature model separated ophthalmopathy from stable hyperthyroidism, with approximately 87% sensitivity and approximately 81% specificity in cross-validation and 80%/75% in testing. In validation, progression to ophthalmopathy was predicted by the model with 55% to 71% sensitivity and 72% to 80% specificity, a median of approximately 7.1 months before onset. A discovery cohort of fewer than 110 patients, 43 with Graves' ophthalmopathy and approximately 60 with stable Graves' hyperthyroidism, was used to find distinguishing TCR V-J signatures. Prospective prediction of ophthalmopathy was tested in an independent validation cohort consisting of under 20 hyperthyroidism patients and around 16 patients who later progressed to ophthalmopathy. For training and testing, the 110 or so patients in the discovery cohort were randomly divided in a 7:3 ratio. Thyroid tissue and blood T-cell repertoires from about 6 Graves' hyperthyroidism patients were also compared in the study. After blood sampling, hyperthyroidism patients were treated with methimazole at a starting dose of 30 mg daily, and ophthalmopathy patients were treated with high-dose intravenous methylprednisolone. Libraries were constructed in a second round of multiplex PCR, after which size selection and purification were performed. Sequencing of the libraries was done on an Illumina HiSeq2000 using paired-end 100 bp reads. Raw data were processed with SOAPnuke, discarding reads with adapters, uncalled bases, mean Phred below 15, or no exact constant-primer or identifier match. High-quality paired reads were merged with COPE v1.2.5, and unique nucleotide sequences were defined as clonotypes. MiTCR v1.1 was used to align clonotypes to the IMGT TRBV, TRBD and TRBJ reference segments. The analysis was restricted to V-J combinations with a frequency above 0.0001, which together covered 99.2% of the repertoires. A TCS score was defined as the ratio between F50 (clonal expansion) and ExV (chaos), using BLOSUM62-based TCRdist between CDR3 peptides within each V-J. Welch's t-statistics and random forest reduced some 510 V-J features to about 13, which were used in a naive Bayes classifier (R e1071). Sample size was not statistically predetermined, and investigators were not blinded to group allocation. The paper describes TCR Vbeta CDR3 sequencing of 140 or so peripheral blood samples, made up of 40 to 45 ophthalmopathy patients, around 78 hyperthyroidism patients and about 17 progressor patients.

Sequences were derived from peripheral blood mononuclear cells (PBMCs), sampled at new diagnosis, from a patient treated with antithyroid drugs. The receptor chain draws on TRBV7-2 and TRBJ2-1; 11 junctional bases match TRBD2. This receptor was obtained from a man in his forties with Graves disease. Donor details come from another sample of the same person, matched by shared clones. The sequenced DNA: TGTGCCAGCAGCACCCGTAGCGGGAGGGCGTCGAATGAGCAGTTCTTC. Translated, it reads CASSTRSGRASNEQFF.